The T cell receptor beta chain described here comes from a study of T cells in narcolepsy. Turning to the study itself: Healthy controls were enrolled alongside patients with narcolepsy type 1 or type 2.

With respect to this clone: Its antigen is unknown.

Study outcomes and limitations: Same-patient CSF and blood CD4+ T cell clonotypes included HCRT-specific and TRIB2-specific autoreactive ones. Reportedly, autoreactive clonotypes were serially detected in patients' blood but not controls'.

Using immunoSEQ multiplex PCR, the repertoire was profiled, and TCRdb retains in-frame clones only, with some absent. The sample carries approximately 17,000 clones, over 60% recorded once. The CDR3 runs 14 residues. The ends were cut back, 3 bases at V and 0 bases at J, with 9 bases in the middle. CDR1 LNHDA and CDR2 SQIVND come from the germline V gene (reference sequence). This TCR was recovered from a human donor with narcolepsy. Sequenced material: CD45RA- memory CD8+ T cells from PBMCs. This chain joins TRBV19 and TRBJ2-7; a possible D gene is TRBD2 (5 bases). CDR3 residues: CASSILGSSYEQYF. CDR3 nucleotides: TGTGCCAGTAGTATCTTAGGGAGCTCCTACGAGCAGTACTTC.